Sequencing of this T cell receptor (beta chain) was carried out in a study of T-cell memory formation after mild COVID-19. At the level of the study: Among the donors, TCR clusters were largely specific to each donor.

Each CDR3 protein is one row after TCRdb ran MiXCR on the 5' RACE reads. The repertoire consists of under 250,000 distinct CDR3 sequences, with less than 20% occurring once and the leading ten covering about 2%. V was cut by 5 bases and J by 8 bases, with 12 bases left in between. This CDR3 is 12 amino acids long. Germline V lookup: CDR1 MGHDK, CDR2 SYGVNS. Sequencing was performed on PBMCs or a T cell subset sorted from them (not recorded which). V gene TRBV25-1 combines with J gene TRBJ1-1; tentatively, D is TRBD1 (5 bases). This sequence originates from an adult woman who had mild COVID-19 (a few samples of this study predate the infection). Cell type and time point are not known. CDR3 coding DNA: TGTGCCAGCAGTTCAGGGATCGGGGAAGCTTTCTTT. Amino acids: CASSSGIGEAFF.